Each of the 2 T cell receptor beta chains below was sequenced from the same sample in a study of cytomegalovirus exposure and HLA in healthy donors. The PCR made use of 60 Vbeta and 13 Jbeta primers. Sequencing was performed with immunoSEQ multiplex PCR; in TCRdb, only in-frame clones are kept and a portion is missing. Here the sample spans 120,000 to 150,000 clones, 73% being singletons. The sample comprised PBMCs. These TCRs come from a human donor in good health.

This chain connects TRBV29-1 to TRBJ1-2, with D maybe TRBD1 (5 bases). V was pared by 5 bases and J by 7 bases, with 11 bases between. The CDR3 totals 11 residues. CDR1 is SQVTM and CDR2 is ANQGSEA in the germline V gene. The CDR3 DNA reads as TGCAGCGTTTCGGGGGAAGGTGGCTACACCTTC. This codes for CSVSGEGGYTF.

The chain recombines TRBV15 with TRBJ1-2; D is possibly TRBD1 (6 bases). The CDR3 has 14 amino acids. Germline CDR1 LNHNV, CDR2 YYDKDF (reference sequence). V was shortened by 1 base and J by 14 bases, with 20 bases between the two germline ends. CDR3 sequence reads: CATSRVGPAGARTF. In DNA, the CDR3 is TGTGCCACCAGCAGAGTTGGGCCAGCGGGGGCTAGGACCTTC.